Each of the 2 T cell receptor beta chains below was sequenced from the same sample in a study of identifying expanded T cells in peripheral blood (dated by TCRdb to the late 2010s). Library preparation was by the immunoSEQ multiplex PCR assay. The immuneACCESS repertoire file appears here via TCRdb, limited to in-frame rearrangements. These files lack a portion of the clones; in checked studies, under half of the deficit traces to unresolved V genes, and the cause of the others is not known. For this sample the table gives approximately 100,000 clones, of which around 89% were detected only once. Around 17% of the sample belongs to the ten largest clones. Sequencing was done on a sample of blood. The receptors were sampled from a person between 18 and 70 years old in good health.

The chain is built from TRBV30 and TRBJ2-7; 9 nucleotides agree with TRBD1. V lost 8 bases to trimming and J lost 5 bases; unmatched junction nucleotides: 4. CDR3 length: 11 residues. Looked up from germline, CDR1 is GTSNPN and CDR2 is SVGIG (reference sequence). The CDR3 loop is CAGDRGDEQYF. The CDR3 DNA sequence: TGTGCCGGAGACAGGGGGGACGAGCAGTACTTC.

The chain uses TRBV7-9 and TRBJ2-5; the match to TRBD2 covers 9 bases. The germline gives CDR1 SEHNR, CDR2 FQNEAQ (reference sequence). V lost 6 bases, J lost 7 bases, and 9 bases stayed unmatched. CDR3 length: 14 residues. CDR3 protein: CASRPSGAEGTQYF. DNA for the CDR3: TGTGCCAGCAGACCTAGCGGGGCCGAGGGGACCCAGTACTTC. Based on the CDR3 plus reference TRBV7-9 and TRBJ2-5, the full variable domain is DTGVSQNPRHKITKRGQNVTFRCDPISEHNRLYWYRQTLGQGPEFLTYFQNEAQLEKSRLLSDRFSAERPKGSFSTLEIQRTEQGDSAMYLCASRPSGAEGTQYFGPGTRLLVL.